Listed below are T cell receptor beta chains from one sample, sequenced in a study of blood T cell repertoires in COVID-19. TCRdb's table, derived via immunoSEQ multiplex PCR, lists solely in-frame clones and lacks some. The sample records 90,000 or so clones, about 89% being singletons. The sample was peripheral blood. These receptor sequences come from a woman aged 70 to 79 with acute or convalescent COVID-19. Each CDR3 is given with its conserved first and last residue. Fields, in order: CDR3 length, clone size, V gene, D gene, J gene, CDR3 DNA, CDR3 protein. D genes are given only for firm matches. Size tells how often a clone was seen (once, few, many) or the class of an expanded clone, and some rows leave it out.

len: 15; abundance: -; v_gene: TRBV24-1; d_gene: TRBD2; j_gene: TRBJ2-2; CDR3nt: TGTGCCACCGCCGCCGGACTAGCCCACACCGGGGAGCTGTTTTTT; CDR3aa: CATAAGLAHTGELFF
len: 14; abundance: -; v_gene: TRBV2; d_gene: -; j_gene: TRBJ2-1; CDR3nt: TGTGCCAGCAGGAGTAGAACAGGGCCCAATGAGCAGTTCTTC; CDR3aa: CASRSRTGPNEQFF
len: 16; abundance: few; v_gene: TRBV30; d_gene: -; j_gene: TRBJ1-1; CDR3nt: TGTGCCTGGAGTGTACTCCGTCGGAGGGTAAAGACTGAAGCTTTCTTT; CDR3aa: CAWSVLRRRVKTEAFF
len: 15; abundance: once; v_gene: TRBV7-8; d_gene: TRBD1; j_gene: TRBJ1-6; CDR3nt: TGTGCCAGCAGCACCTACAGGGGAGATAATTCACCCCTCCACTTT; CDR3aa: CASSTYRGDNSPLHF
len: 13; abundance: -; v_gene: TRBV5-1; d_gene: TRBD1; j_gene: TRBJ2-1; CDR3nt: TGCGCCAGCAGCCGTGACAGGGGGGATGAGCAGTTCTTC; CDR3aa: CASSRDRGDEQFF
len: 14; abundance: -; v_gene: TRBV6-5; d_gene: -; j_gene: TRBJ1-2; CDR3nt: TGTGCCAGCAGTTACGGGCAGCCTACCGGTGGCTACACCTTC; CDR3aa: CASSYGQPTGGYTF
len: 17; abundance: -; v_gene: TRBV18; d_gene: TRBD1; j_gene: TRBJ1-1; CDR3nt: TGTGCCAGCATGAACCCGGGACAGGATTTTATGAACACTGAAGCTTTCTTT; CDR3aa: CASMNPGQDFMNTEAFF
len: 15; abundance: -; v_gene: TRBV6-5; d_gene: -; j_gene: TRBJ1-5; CDR3nt: TGTGCCAGCAGTTACTCGATCGAGATCAGGCAGCCCCAGCATTTT; CDR3aa: CASSYSIEIRQPQHF
len: 15; abundance: -; v_gene: TRBV6-5; d_gene: -; j_gene: TRBJ1-6; CDR3nt: TGTGCCAGCAGGCCCGGGAGGGGCTATAATTCACCCCTCCACTTT; CDR3aa: CASRPGRGYNSPLHF
len: 15; abundance: -; v_gene: TRBV5-1; d_gene: -; j_gene: TRBJ2-7; CDR3nt: TGCGCCAGCAGCTTGGGAGGGGGTGCCTCCTACGAGCAGTACTTC; CDR3aa: CASSLGGGASYEQYF
len: 14; abundance: -; v_gene: TRBV6-5; d_gene: -; j_gene: TRBJ1-5; CDR3nt: TGTGCCAGCATCCTTGAGGGCTCCAATCAGCCCCAGCATTTT; CDR3aa: CASILEGSNQPQHF
len: 15; abundance: -; v_gene: TRBV5-4; d_gene: -; j_gene: TRBJ1-1; CDR3nt: TGTGCCAGCAGCTTGGGAATTCGAGGGGGCACTGAAGCTTTCTTT; CDR3aa: CASSLGIRGGTEAFF
len: 14; abundance: -; v_gene: TRBV5-1; d_gene: TRBD2; j_gene: TRBJ2-3; CDR3nt: TGCGCCAGCAGCCTAGGGACTAACACAGATACGCAGTATTTT; CDR3aa: CASSLGTNTDTQYF
len: 16; abundance: -; v_gene: TRBV6-4; d_gene: TRBD1; j_gene: TRBJ2-1; CDR3nt: TGTGCCAGCAGCCTCAGACAGGGATCGGTTAGCAATGAGCAGTTCTTC; CDR3aa: CASSLRQGSVSNEQFF
len: 15; abundance: -; v_gene: TRBV2; d_gene: -; j_gene: TRBJ1-1; CDR3nt: TGTGCCAGCAGTGCAGGGAATCCAATGGGGACTGAAGCTTTCTTT; CDR3aa: CASSAGNPMGTEAFF
len: 13; abundance: -; v_gene: TRBV2; d_gene: -; j_gene: TRBJ2-1; CDR3nt: TGTGCCAGCAGACAGACAGTCTACAATGAGCAGTTCTTC; CDR3aa: CASRQTVYNEQFF
len: 16; abundance: once; v_gene: TRBV27; d_gene: TRBD1; j_gene: TRBJ1-6; CDR3nt: TGTGCCAGCAGACCCGGGACAGGGGGCGCCCGGTCACCCCTCCACTTT; CDR3aa: CASRPGTGGARSPLHF
len: 15; abundance: -; v_gene: TRBV5-8; d_gene: TRBD1; j_gene: TRBJ2-3; CDR3nt: TGTGCCAGCAGCCCCGGACAGGGAACGACAGATACGCAGTATTTT; CDR3aa: CASSPGQGTTDTQYF
len: 15; abundance: -; v_gene: TRBV7-9; d_gene: TRBD2; j_gene: TRBJ2-7; CDR3nt: TGTGCCAGCAGCACATCAGCGGGAGGGGACTACGAGCAGTACTTC; CDR3aa: CASSTSAGGDYEQYF
len: 13; abundance: -; v_gene: TRBV3-1/TRBV3-2; d_gene: TRBD1; j_gene: TRBJ1-5; CDR3nt: TGTGCCAGCAGTCGACAGGGGGCCCAGCCCCAGCATTTT; CDR3aa: CASSRQGAQPQHF
len: 15; abundance: -; v_gene: TRBV11-2; d_gene: -; j_gene: TRBJ2-5; CDR3nt: TGTGCCAGCAGCTCGGATAGCGGAGCCAGGGAGACCCAGTACTTC; CDR3aa: CASSSDSGARETQYF
len: 16; abundance: -; v_gene: TRBV4-1; d_gene: -; j_gene: TRBJ2-1; CDR3nt: TGCGCCAGCAGCCAAGGCGGACTGCGGTCCTACAATGAGCAGTTCTTC; CDR3aa: CASSQGGLRSYNEQFF
len: 14; abundance: -; v_gene: TRBV10-2; d_gene: TRBD1; j_gene: TRBJ1-1; CDR3nt: TGCGCCACAAGAAAGACAGGGGCAAACACTGAAGCTTTCTTT; CDR3aa: CATRKTGANTEAFF
len: 14; abundance: -; v_gene: TRBV2; d_gene: TRBD1; j_gene: TRBJ1-1; CDR3nt: TGTGCCAGCAGTGCGGGGGGACAGGGGGGCAGAGCTTTCTTT; CDR3aa: CASSAGGQGGRAFF
len: 14; abundance: -; v_gene: TRBV11-1; d_gene: TRBD1; j_gene: TRBJ2-4; CDR3nt: TGTGCCAGCAGCTTTAACTGGGACAGCAACATTCAGTACTTC; CDR3aa: CASSFNWDSNIQYF
len: 15; abundance: -; v_gene: TRBV19; d_gene: TRBD1; j_gene: TRBJ2-3; CDR3nt: TGTGCCAGTAGTATTGGGACAGGGGGCACAGATACGCAGTATTTT; CDR3aa: CASSIGTGGTDTQYF
len: 18; abundance: -; v_gene: TRBV2; d_gene: -; j_gene: TRBJ1-6; CDR3nt: TGTGCCAGCAGTGGGGGAGGGGTTACGGTATCCTATAATTCACCCCTCCACTTT; CDR3aa: CASSGGGVTVSYNSPLHF
len: 15; abundance: -; v_gene: TRBV6-5; d_gene: -; j_gene: TRBJ1-3; CDR3nt: TGTGCCAGCAGGAGGCCCGGGGGCTCTGGAAACACCATATATTTT; CDR3aa: CASRRPGGSGNTIYF
len: 18; abundance: -; v_gene: TRBV19; d_gene: TRBD1; j_gene: TRBJ1-5; CDR3nt: TGTGCCACTCAATCCCACCACTCCGACAGGGTCGGCAATCAGCCCCAGCATTTT; CDR3aa: CATQSHHSDRVGNQPQHF